This T cell receptor (beta chain) was recovered during a study of cytomegalovirus exposure and HLA in healthy donors. Study observations and caveats: TCR beta V- and J-gene trimming, according to a later analysis, was linked to a missense DCLRE1C variant.

Details on this clone: The target antigen is unknown.

Trimming took off 0 bases at V and 5 bases at J, with 4 bases between the two ends. The CDR3 spans 12 residues. Germline CDR1 is SNHLY and CDR2 is FYNNEI. The PCR used 60 Vbeta and 13 Jbeta primers. Produced via immunoSEQ multiplex PCR; TCRdb's table is partial and in-frame only. This table holds tens of thousands of clones. The rearrangement uses TRBV2 and TRBJ2-5; D uncertain. Specimen: PBMCs. The source is a man aged 45-60 years in good health and CMV-seropositive. The CDR3 loop is CASSEARETQYF. In DNA form, the CDR3 reads TGTGCCAGCAGTGAAGCGCGTGAGACCCAGTACTTC.